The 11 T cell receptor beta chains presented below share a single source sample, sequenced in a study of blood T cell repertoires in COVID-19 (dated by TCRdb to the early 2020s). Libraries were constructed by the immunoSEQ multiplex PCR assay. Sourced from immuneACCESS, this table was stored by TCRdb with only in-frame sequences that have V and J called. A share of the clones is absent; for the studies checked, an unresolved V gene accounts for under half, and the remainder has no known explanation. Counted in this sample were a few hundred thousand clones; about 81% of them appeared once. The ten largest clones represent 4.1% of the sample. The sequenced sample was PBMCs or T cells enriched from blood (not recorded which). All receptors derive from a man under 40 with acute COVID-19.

The CDR3, as DNA: TGTGCCAGCAGCCGGGCTTTGAGGGACAGGGATGAAAAACTGTTTTTT. Its translation: CASSRALRDRDEKLFF. V is TRBV3-1 (or the pseudogene TRBV3-2) and J is TRBJ1-4; TRBD1 aligns across 9 bases. The CDR3 is 16 residues long. The germline gives CDR1 LGHDT, CDR2 YNNKEL (reference sequence). J lost 6 bases, V lost 4 bases, and 9 bases had no gene match.

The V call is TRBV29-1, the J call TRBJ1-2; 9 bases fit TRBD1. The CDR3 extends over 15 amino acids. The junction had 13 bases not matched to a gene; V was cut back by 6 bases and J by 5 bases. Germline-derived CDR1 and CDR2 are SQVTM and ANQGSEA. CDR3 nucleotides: TGCAGCGTGGAGCAAACAGGGGGCGAGCGGTATGGCTACACCTTC. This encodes CSVEQTGGERYGYTF.

In nucleotides, the CDR3 is TGTGCCACGAGCGGGGGTGGGGAGACCCAGTACTTC. Translated, it gives CATSGGGETQYF. The chain is built from TRBV2 and TRBJ2-5; 8 bases agree with TRBD2. The ends lost 10 bases at V and 5 bases at J; junction bases unmatched: 6. Germline-derived CDR1 and CDR2 are SNHLY and FYNNEI. The CDR3 sequence is 12 residues long.

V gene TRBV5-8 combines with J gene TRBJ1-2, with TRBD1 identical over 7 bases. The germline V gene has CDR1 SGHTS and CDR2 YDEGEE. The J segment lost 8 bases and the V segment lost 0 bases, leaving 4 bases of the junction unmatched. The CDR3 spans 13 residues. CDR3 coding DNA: TGTGCCAGCAGCTTGGTACAGGGGAACGGCTACACCTTC. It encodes CASSLVQGNGYTF.

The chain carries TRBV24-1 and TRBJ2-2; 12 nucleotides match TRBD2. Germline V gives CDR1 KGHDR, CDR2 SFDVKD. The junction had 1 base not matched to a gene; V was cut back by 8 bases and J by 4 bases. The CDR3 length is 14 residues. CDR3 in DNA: TGTGCCACCATGGGACTAGCGGGCACCGGGGAGCTGTTTTTT. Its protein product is CATMGLAGTGELFF.

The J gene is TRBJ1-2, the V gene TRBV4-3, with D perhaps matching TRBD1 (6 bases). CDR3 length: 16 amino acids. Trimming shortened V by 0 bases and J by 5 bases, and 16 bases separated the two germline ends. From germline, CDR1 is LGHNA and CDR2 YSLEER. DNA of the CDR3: TGCGCCAGCAGCCAAGAAGCGGTCGGGGGGGCTTATGGCTACACCTTC. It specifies CASSQEAVGGAYGYTF.

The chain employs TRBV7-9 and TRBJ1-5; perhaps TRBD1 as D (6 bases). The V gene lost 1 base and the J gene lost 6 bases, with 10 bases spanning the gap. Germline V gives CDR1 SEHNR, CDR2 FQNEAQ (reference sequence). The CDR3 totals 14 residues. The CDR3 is CASSLEGGPQPQHF. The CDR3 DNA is TGTGCCAGCAGCTTAGAGGGGGGGCCTCAGCCCCAGCATTTT.

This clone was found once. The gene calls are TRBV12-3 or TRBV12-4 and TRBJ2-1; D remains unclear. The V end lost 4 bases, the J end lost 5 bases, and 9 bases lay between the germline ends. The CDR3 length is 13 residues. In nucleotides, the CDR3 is TGTGCCAGCAGTTCCCCACTGGACAATGAGCAGTTCTTC. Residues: CASSSPLDNEQFF.

CDR3 sequence reads: CASQTRDEEKLFF. CDR3 DNA: TGTGCCAGCCAGACGAGGGATGAGGAAAAACTGTTTTTT. This chain connects TRBV6-5 to TRBJ1-4; unclear D gene. The length of the CDR3 is 13 residues. Deletions cut 8 bases from V and 8 bases from J, with 15 bases between. Germline CDR1 MNHEY, CDR2 SVGAGI.

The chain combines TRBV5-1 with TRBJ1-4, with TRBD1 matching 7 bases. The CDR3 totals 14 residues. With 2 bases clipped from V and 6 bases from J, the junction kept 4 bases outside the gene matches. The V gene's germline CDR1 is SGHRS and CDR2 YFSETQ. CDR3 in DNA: TGCGCCAGCAGCTTCGACAGGGCGGATGAAAAACTGTTTTTT. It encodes CASSFDRADEKLFF.

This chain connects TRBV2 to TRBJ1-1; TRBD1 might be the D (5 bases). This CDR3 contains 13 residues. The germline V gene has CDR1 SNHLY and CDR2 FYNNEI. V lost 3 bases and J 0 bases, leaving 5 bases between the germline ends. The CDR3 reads CASSDRVNTEAFF. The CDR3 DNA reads TGTGCCAGCAGTGACAGGGTGAACACTGAAGCTTTCTTT.